This TCR beta chain was observed in a study of shared clonotypes between healthy human individuals. Study context: Each donor had three CD4 naive, three CD4 memory, two CD8 naive and one CD8 memory plate.

Some clones are missing from TCRdb's copy, which holds only in-frame ones; the method was immunoSEQ multiplex PCR. The top ten hold 0.13% of the sample, which has some 2,000,000 clones, 85% to 95% seen once. CDR3 length: 17 amino acids. Trimming took 4 bases from V and 0 from J; bases not matched to a gene: 12. Germline V lookup: CDR1 ENHRY, CDR2 SYGVKD. The sequence was obtained from a man aged 18 to 30 in good health. The rearrangement links TRBV10-3 to TRBJ2-7, with 7 bases matching TRBD2. The sample taken for sequencing was naive CD4+ T cells sorted from blood. Specified subset: CD45RA+ positively selected. The CDR3, as DNA: TGTGCCATCAGTGCCCCAGGAGGGCGGGAGAGCTCCTACGAGCAGTACTTC. It translates to CAISAPGGRESSYEQYF.